The clone carrying this T cell receptor (beta chain) occurred once. The data were obtained in a study of T cell changes during pregnancy in multiple sclerosis. Data came from immunoSEQ multiplex PCR; TCRdb stores just in-frame clones and leaves some out. Of about 64,000 clones listed, around 97% are singletons. Trimming removed 0 bases from V and 6 bases from J, with 12 bases in between. Germline V gives CDR1 LGHNA, CDR2 YNFKEQ. The CDR3 length is 14 residues. The receptor comes from a female donor with multiple sclerosis, enrolled in a pregnancy study. This sequence joins TRBV4-2 and TRBJ2-7; possibly TRBD2 for D (6 bases). The specimen comprised CD8+ T cells from peripheral blood mononuclear cells, sampled after pregnancy. As DNA, the CDR3 is TGTGCCAGCAGCCAAGAGGTTGGAGGGGTCGAGCAGTACTTC. It is translated as CASSQEVGGVEQYF.